The clone carrying this T cell receptor beta chain was picked up many times. The entry originates in a study of blood T cell repertoires in COVID-19. Profiled with immunoSEQ multiplex PCR; TCRdb holds only in-frame clones, not every one. Among around 140,000 clones, roughly 80% were seen once, and the ten largest hold 5.5% to 7%. Between the trimmed V and J ends, which lost 3 bases and 4 bases, there was a span of 12 bases. Germline CDR1 SGHVS, CDR2 FQNEAQ. This CDR3 is built from 14 residues. Sequenced: PBMCs or T cells enriched from blood (not recorded which). V usage is TRBV7-8 and J usage is TRBJ2-5, with D tentatively TRBD1 (6 bases). The source of this sequence is a woman in her 50s who had recovered from COVID-19. The CDR3: CASSFVQGRETQYF. The CDR3 DNA follows: TGTGCCAGCAGCTTCGTCCAGGGGAGAGAGACCCAGTACTTC.